The T cell receptor (beta chain) under discussion was sequenced for a study of cytomegalovirus exposure and HLA in healthy donors. J was trimmed by 0 bases and V by 6 bases; bases with no gene match: 1. CDR1 is SNHLY and CDR2 is FYNNEI in the germline V gene. CDR3 size: 14 residues. The assay was immunoSEQ multiplex PCR, and TCRdb's table has in-frame clones only and misses some. This sample has approximately 110,000 clones, with over 90% found just once. Regarding this clone: Its antigen is unknown. The same CDR3 is also encoded by other DNA sequences in this sample.

Overall study results and limits: Specificity of three CMV-associated chains for CMV antigens was verified in vitro.

This receptor was taken from a woman younger than 35 in good health and CMV-seronegative. The material sequenced was PBMCs. This rearrangement joins TRBV2 to TRBJ2-3; 9 positions agree with TRBD2. CDR3 region: CASRTSGSTDTQYF. DNA for the CDR3: TGTGCCAGCAGGACTAGCGGAAGCACAGATACGCAGTATTTT.